This TCR beta chain was obtained from a study of T cells in Graves' hyperthyroidism and ophthalmopathy. There were TCR beta CDR3 regions amplified from RNA transcripts. An initial round of RT-PCR targeting the TCR CDR3 relied on the HTBI primer set. TCRdb fed the multiplex PCR reads into MiXCR, producing one record per CDR3 protein. The sample shows hundreds of thousands of distinct CDR3 sequences, around 15% of them seen only once. Subjects aged 18 to 65 presented with newly diagnosed hyperthyroidism of less than 2 months' duration. In its sample, this clonotype was seen a few times. Germline V CDR1 and CDR2: MNHNS, SASEGT. The CDR3 has 20 amino acids. The junction had 15 bases not matched to a gene; V was cut back by 2 bases and J by 1 base.

The V and J genes are TRBV6-1 and TRBJ2-1, with 9 nucleotides matching TRBD2. The sample taken for sequencing was blood. This TCR was recovered from a woman between 40 and 55 years old with Graves' hyperthyroidism. CDR3 sequence: CASSESYARGLAGSYNEQFF. The CDR3 DNA reads TGTGCCAGCAGTGAAAGTTATGCCCGTGGCCTAGCGGGGTCCTACAATGAGCAGTTCTTC.